In this sample, the clone carrying this T cell receptor (beta chain) turned up a few times. Its antigen is not identified. Arm-PCR of CDR3 regions and iRepertoire HTBI primers were used to build TCR beta libraries. TCRdb re-analysed the multiplex PCR reads in MiXCR, keeping a single row per CDR3 protein. The table shows hundreds of thousands of distinct CDR3 sequences, with about 13% occurring only once. This record belongs to a study of regulatory T cells in long-lasting Graves disease. Study results and caveats: New patients shared more than 750 public clonotypes, fewer than the approximately 2,500 shared by persistent patients. Exclusively peripheral blood, rather than thyroid tissue, was studied.

The time point was: newly diagnosed GD, antithyroid drugs for less than 3 months. Researchers made the TCR library from RNA that was extracted from PBMCs. Graves' disease diagnosis was established per American Thyroid Association guidelines. Germline CDR1 SQVTM, CDR2 ANQGSEA. The CDR3 runs to 11 residues. The V gene lost 7 bases and the J gene lost 5 bases, with 8 bases spanning the gap. The data were also submitted as part of a second study, on T cells in Graves' hyperthyroidism and ophthalmopathy. That report adds: Blood samples included most of the expanded thyroid clonotypes exceeding 0.001.

Material: peripheral blood mononuclear cells (PBMCs), obtained at new diagnosis, from a patient treated with antithyroid drugs. The receptor was derived from a man aged 30-40 years with Graves disease. This sequence joins TRBV29-1 and TRBJ2-2; D call uncertain. The CDR3 region has the DNA TGCAGCGCATTACAGACCGGGGAGCTGTTTTTT. The encoded protein is CSALQTGELFF.